This T cell receptor (beta chain) came from a study of molecular identifiers for immune sequencing clone quantification. With regard to this clonotype: Its matching antigen is unknown.

One entry per CDR3 protein, called by TCRdb with MiXCR from the PCR reads. In the table there are nearly 650,000 distinct CDR3 sequences, about 25% of which are singletons. CDR3 length: 13 amino acids. Trimming shortened V by 4 bases and J by 3 bases, and 10 bases separated the two germline ends. Germline CDR1 is SGHRS and CDR2 is YFSETQ. Regarding the study as a whole: Naive cells had under 1% of molecules in clones above 20 RNA copies, effectors over 97%.

This TCR was sampled from a human donor in good health. Some libraries in this study had Jurkat cell RNA spiked in. The sequencing input was naive CD8+ T cells from blood, with Jurkat cell RNA spiked in. Regarding subset: FACS-sorted CD8+CD4-CCR7+CD45RA+ naive T cells. The chain carries TRBV5-1 and TRBJ1-1, with D uncertain. The CDR3 DNA sequence: TGCGCCAGCAGCATGGACCGCTACACTGAAGCTTTCTTT. This codes for CASSMDRYTEAFF.